This TCR beta chain was recovered during a study of blood T cell repertoires in COVID-19. Study details: The study drew acute and convalescent COVID-19 samples from the United States, Italy and Spain. The cDNA or gDNA used as material had been derived from T cells, B-cell-depleted T cells, or PBMCs.

The count of this clone is one. The CDR3 totals 16 residues. The ends were cut back, 3 bases at V and 0 bases at J, with 14 bases in the middle. The V gene's germline CDR1 is SGHRS and CDR2 YFSETQ. Participants were aged roughly 18 to 100 years from roughly 25 US areas. Donors were grouped by their self-reported clinical history. The method was immunoSEQ multiplex PCR; TCRdb's version includes in-frame clones alone and lacks a portion of them. The sample lists approximately 240,000 clones, roughly 90% occurring once. Material for sequencing was PBMCs or T cells enriched from blood (not recorded which). The sequence was collected from a woman aged 30 to 39 with acute COVID-19. The V call is TRBV5-1, the J call TRBJ2-3, with D possibly being TRBD2 (5 bases). The CDR3 nucleotides read TGCGCCAGCAGCTCGAGCCCGCGCGGGAGCACAGATACGCAGTATTTT. It translates to CASSSSPRGSTDTQYF.